This TCR beta chain was sequenced in a study of tissue T cells after allogeneic stem cell transplantation. All graft-versus-host disease patients had gastrointestinal involvement and received several lines of directed therapy. Only a few counts were recorded for this clone. Data came from immunoSEQ multiplex PCR; TCRdb stores just in-frame clones and leaves some out. The table has about 660 clones, less than 55% seen once. CDR3 length equals 14 residues. Germline lookup yields CDR1 SGHAT and CDR2 FQNNGV. The V gene lost 4 bases and the J gene lost 3 bases, with 13 bases spanning the gap. The sample consisted of duodenal tissue, taken at autopsy. This TCR was sampled from a female patient aged 40-69 years with steroid-refractory graft-versus-host disease after an allogeneic stem cell transplant. The graft donor may have contributed some T cells. V usage is TRBV11-2 and J usage is TRBJ2-7; D possibly corresponds to TRBD2 (5 bases). The chain's CDR3 is CASSSWTVSYEQYF. The CDR3 bases are TGTGCCAGCAGCTCCTGGACTGTCAGCTACGAGCAGTACTTC.